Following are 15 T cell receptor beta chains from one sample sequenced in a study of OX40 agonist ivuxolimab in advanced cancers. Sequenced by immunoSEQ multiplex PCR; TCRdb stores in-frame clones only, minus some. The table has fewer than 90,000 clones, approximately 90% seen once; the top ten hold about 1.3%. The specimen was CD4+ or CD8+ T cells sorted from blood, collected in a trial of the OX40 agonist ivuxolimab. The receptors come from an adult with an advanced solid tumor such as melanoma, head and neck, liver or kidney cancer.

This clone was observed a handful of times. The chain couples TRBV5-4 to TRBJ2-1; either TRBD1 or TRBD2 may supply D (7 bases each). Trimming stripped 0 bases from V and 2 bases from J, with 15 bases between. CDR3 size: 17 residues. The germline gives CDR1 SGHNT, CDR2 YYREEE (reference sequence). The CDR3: CASSLAGGAGAYNEQFF. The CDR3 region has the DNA TGTGCCAGCAGCTTGGCAGGGGGGGCAGGGGCCTACAATGAGCAGTTCTTC. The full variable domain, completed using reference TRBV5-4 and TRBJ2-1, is ETGVTQSPTHLIKTRGQQVTLRCSSQSGHNTVSWYQQALGQGPQFIFQYYREEENGRGNFPPRFSGLQFPNYSSELNVNALELDDSALYLCASSLAGGAGAYNEQFFGPGTRLTVL.

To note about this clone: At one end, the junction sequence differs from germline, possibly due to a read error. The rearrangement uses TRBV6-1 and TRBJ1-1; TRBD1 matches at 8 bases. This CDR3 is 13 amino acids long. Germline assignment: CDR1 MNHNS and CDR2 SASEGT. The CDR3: CASCDRGHTEAFF. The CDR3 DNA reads TGTGCCAGCTGTGACAGGGGCCACACTGAAGCTTTCTTT.

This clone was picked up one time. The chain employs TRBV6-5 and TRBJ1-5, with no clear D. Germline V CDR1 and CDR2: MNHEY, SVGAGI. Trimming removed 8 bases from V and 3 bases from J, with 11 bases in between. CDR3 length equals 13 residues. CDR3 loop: CASDAGNNQPQHF. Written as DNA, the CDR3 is TGTGCCAGCGACGCGGGGAACAATCAGCCCCAGCATTTT.

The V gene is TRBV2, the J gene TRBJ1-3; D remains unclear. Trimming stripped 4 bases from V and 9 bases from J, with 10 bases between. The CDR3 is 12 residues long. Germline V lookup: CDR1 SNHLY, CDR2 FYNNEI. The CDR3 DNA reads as TGTGCCAGCAGTGGGCTCTACACCACCATATATTTT. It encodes CASSGLYTTIYF.

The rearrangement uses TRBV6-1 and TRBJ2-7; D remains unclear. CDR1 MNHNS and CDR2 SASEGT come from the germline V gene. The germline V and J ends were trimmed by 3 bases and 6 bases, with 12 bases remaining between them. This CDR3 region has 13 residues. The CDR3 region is CASSDTGYGEQYF. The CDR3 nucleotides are TGTGCCAGCAGTGATACGGGTTACGGCGAGCAGTACTTC.

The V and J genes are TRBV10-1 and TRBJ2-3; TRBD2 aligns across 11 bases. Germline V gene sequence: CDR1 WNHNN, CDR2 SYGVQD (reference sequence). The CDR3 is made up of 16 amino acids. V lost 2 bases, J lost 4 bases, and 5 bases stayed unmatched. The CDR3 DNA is TGCGCCAGCAGTGAGCCTACTAGCGGGAGCCCAGATACGCAGTATTTT. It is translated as CASSEPTSGSPDTQYF.

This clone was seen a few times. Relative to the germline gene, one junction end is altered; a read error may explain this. The CDR3 spells CASSPGTGSAGELFF. The CDR3 nucleotides read TGTGCTAGCAGCCCCGGGACAGGAAGTGCCGGGGAGCTGTTTTTT. V usage is TRBV7-7 and J usage is TRBJ2-2; 8 nucleotides agree with TRBD1. The CDR3 covers 15 residues. Looked up from germline, CDR1 is SSHAT and CDR2 is FNYEAQ (reference sequence).

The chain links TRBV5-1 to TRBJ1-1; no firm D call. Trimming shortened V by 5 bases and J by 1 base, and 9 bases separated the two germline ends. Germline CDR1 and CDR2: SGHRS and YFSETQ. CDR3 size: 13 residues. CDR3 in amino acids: CASRASGNTEAFF. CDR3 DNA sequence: TGCGCCAGCAGGGCCTCAGGGAACACTGAAGCTTTCTTT.

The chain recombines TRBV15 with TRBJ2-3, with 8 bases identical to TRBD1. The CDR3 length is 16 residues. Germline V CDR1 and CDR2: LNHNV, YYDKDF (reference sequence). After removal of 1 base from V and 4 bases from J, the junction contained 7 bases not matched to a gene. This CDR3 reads CATSRGQGSRADTQYF. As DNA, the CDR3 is TGTGCCACCAGCAGAGGACAGGGGTCAAGAGCAGATACGCAGTATTTT.

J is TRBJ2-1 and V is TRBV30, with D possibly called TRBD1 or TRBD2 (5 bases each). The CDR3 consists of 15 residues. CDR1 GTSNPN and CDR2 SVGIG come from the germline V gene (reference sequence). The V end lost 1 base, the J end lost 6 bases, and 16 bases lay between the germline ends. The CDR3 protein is CAWSAGSGGGNEQFF. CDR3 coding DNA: TGTGCCTGGAGTGCGGGAAGCGGTGGGGGCAATGAGCAGTTCTTC.

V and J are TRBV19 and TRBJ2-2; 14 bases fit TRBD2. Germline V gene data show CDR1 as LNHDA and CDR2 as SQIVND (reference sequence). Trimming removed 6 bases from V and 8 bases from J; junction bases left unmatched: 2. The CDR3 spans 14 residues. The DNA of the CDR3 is TGTGCCAGTAGCGGGACTAGCGGGAGTGGGGAGCTGTTTTTT. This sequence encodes CASSGTSGSGELFF.

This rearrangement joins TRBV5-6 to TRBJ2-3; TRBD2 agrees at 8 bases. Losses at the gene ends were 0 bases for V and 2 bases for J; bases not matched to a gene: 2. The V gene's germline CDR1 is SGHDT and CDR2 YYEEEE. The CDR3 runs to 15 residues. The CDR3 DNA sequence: TGTGCCAGCAGCTTGGAGCGGGGGTACACAGATACGCAGTATTTT. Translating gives CASSLERGYTDTQYF.

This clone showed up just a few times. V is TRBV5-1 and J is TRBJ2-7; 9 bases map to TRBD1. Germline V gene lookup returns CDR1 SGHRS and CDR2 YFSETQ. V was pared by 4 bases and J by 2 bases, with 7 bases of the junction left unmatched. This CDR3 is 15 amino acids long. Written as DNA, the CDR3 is TGCGCCAGCAGCACCCTACAGGGGGCACCCTACGAGCAGTACTTC. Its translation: CASSTLQGAPYEQYF.

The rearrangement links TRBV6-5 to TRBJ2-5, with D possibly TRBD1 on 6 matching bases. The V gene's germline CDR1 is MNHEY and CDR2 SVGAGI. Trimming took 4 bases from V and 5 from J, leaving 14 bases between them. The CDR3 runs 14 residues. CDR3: CASSSRTVRETQYF. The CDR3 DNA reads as TGTGCCAGCAGTTCCCGGACAGTTCGGGAGACCCAGTACTTC.

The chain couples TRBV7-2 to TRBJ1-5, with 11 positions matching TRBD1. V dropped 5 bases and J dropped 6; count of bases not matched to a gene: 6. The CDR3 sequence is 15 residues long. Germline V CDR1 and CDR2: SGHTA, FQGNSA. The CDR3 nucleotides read TGTGCCAGCAGCCTCCTGGGACAGGGGGGTCAGCCCCAGCATTTT. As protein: CASSLLGQGGQPQHF.